This record concerns one T cell receptor beta chain sequence. Its antigen is currently unknown. The sample belongs to a study of T cells in Graves' hyperthyroidism and ophthalmopathy. The V and J ends lost 11 bases and 1 base, in that order; junction bases with no gene match: 11. CDR1 MNHNS and CDR2 SASEGT come from the germline V gene. This CDR3 region has 16 residues. The source material, RNA transcripts, was used to amplify TCR beta CDR3 regions. TCR CDR3 regions were first amplified by RT-PCR with HTBI primers. TCRdb itself ran the multiplex PCR reads through MiXCR, one entry per CDR3 protein. The sample includes hundreds of thousands of distinct CDR3 sequences, around 15% of them seen just once. Whole-study results and caveats: Blood samples included most of the expanded thyroid clonotypes exceeding 0.001.

Sequences were obtained from blood. The receptor comes from a woman aged 18-29 years with Graves' hyperthyroidism. V gene TRBV6-1 combines with J gene TRBJ2-2; 9 bases fit TRBD1. The CDR3 nucleotides are TGTGCCGGCACACCGGACAGGGGCTGGAACACCGGGGAGCTGTTTTTT. This translates into CAGTPDRGWNTGELFF.